This entry features one T cell receptor beta chain sequence. This table comes from immunoSEQ multiplex PCR, and its TCRdb copy is limited to in-frame clones, with some not included. The table records roughly 130,000 clones, roughly four fifths of them present only once. This CDR3 has 16 amino acids. The V gene's germline CDR1 is SEHNR and CDR2 FQNEAQ (reference sequence). The ends were cut back, 5 bases at V and 6 bases at J, with 22 bases in the middle. The sample is drawn from a study of blood T cell repertoires in COVID-19. The source is a woman aged 55-69 years with acute or convalescent COVID-19. This chain connects TRBV7-9 to TRBJ1-1; TRBD1 might be the D (5 bases). Sequenced: peripheral blood. CDR3 sequence reads: CASSTRGAQGGAEAFF. The CDR3 bases are TGTGCCAGCAGCACTCGTGGGGCCCAGGGAGGGGCTGAAGCTTTCTTT.